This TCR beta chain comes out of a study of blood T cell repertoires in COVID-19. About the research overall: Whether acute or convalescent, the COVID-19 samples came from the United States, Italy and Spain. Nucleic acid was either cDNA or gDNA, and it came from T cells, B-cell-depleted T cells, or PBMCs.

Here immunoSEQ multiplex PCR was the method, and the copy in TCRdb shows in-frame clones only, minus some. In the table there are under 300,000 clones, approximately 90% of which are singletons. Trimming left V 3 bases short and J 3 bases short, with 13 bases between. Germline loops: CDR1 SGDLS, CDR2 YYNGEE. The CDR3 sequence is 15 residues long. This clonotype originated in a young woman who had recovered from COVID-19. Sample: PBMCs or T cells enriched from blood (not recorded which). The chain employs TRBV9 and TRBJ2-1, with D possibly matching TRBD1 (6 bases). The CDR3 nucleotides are TGTGCCAGCAGCGCCGCTCAGGGGCACTACAATGAGCAGTTCTTC. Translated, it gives CASSAAQGHYNEQFF.